This TCR beta chain is drawn from a study of monozygotic twins with inflammatory bowel disease. A remark on this clonotype: Antigen unknown.

Study-wide points: TCRbeta diversity (inverse Simpson) was lower in IBD patients than in healthy co-twins. Especially with disease activity, IBD patients shared fewer clonotypes with others than healthy twins did.

Eight separate reactions for every sample produced the cDNA. UMIs were attached via template switching, each with a 6-nucleotide sample barcode. TCRdb re-called the 5' RACE reads and catalogs CDR3 proteins one per entry, DNA excluded. Its clone listing holds 200,000 to 250,000 distinct CDR3 sequences. The CDR3 is made up of 12 amino acids. Per the germline V gene, CDR1 is SGHVS and CDR2 is FNYEAQ. V is TRBV7-6 and J is TRBJ1-2. This clonotype was sampled from a human donor with ulcerative colitis or Crohn's disease, or a healthy co-twin of an affected twin (not recorded which). Material: blood. The CDR3 spells CASSFTGYGYTF.